This T cell receptor (beta chain) was observed in a study of blood T cell repertoires in COVID-19 (dated by TCRdb to the early 2020s). With respect to the entire study: Samples from collaborators originated in the United States, Italy and Spain and spanned both the acute and convalescent phases of COVID-19. The prospective study material was composed of cDNA or gDNA derived from T cells, B-cell-depleted T cells, or PBMCs. The dataset comprised deeply sampled blood TCRbeta repertoires from subjects exposed to, actively infected with, or recovered from COVID-19. The repertoires were released in a freely available public database meant as a resource for research on the immune response to SARS-CoV-2. The samples were drawn from the first 160 participants of the ongoing ImmuneRACE study and from 950 to 1,500 subjects provided by 6 global collaborators. Nearly every sample came with metadata listing a de-identified subject ID, COVID-19 status, age in years and sex. HLA class I and class II types, where available, came from metadata supplied by the sample provider rather than from assay-based typing.

Turning to this clone: It has no known antigen specificity. Base qualities are not provided; no much larger clone lies one nucleotide away.

At one collaborating source in Seattle, patients were enrolled during active infection and were followed longitudinally through the course of disease. Whole blood was collected in K2EDTA tubes by collaborating institutions according to the institutions' own protocols. For TCRbeta analysis, collaborators shipped samples in one of three forms: frozen whole blood, isolated PBMCs, or DNA extracted from either of those sample types. CDR1 ENHRY and CDR2 SYGVKD were looked up in the germline V gene. From the cysteine up to the phenylalanine, the CDR3 has a length of 11 residues. The CDR3 DNA has 33 bases and is translated from base 1. The germline V end is reduced by 11 bases and the J end by 7 bases; junction bases left unmatched: 8. Overall study results and their limits: The quantity of clinical and demographic metadata differed by source and by participant and was supplied without curation.

The immunoSEQ Assay, a bias-controlled multiplex PCR, was used to amplify TCRbeta CDR3 regions from genomic DNA. For the original study's pipeline: Nucleated cell counts per sample were estimated from amplification of reference gene primers within the assay. To quantify the absolute abundance of each unique TCRbeta CDR3 rearrangement, sequence reads were collapsed and filtered. For each sample, productive Simpson clonality was calculated as the square root of Simpson's diversity index across productive rearrangements. In its TCRdb copy, this immuneACCESS table keeps in-frame sequences only and misses some clones. Where compared with another copy, unresolved V genes explain less than half of these, and the others have no known cause. That table supplies the V and J calls and clone size; D and trimming were determined from the DNA. The sample has under 250,000 clones on record, 85% to 95% of them singletons. The ten largest clones capture 0.8% to 0.95% of the sample.

The sample was peripheral blood. Recombination connected TRBV10-3 to TRBJ2-7; TRBD1 agrees with 7 junctional bases. The sequence derives from a man under 40 with COVID-19, enrolled during active disease. This receptor carries the CDR3 CAAKGAEEQYF. The sequenced DNA is TGTGCCGCGAAGGGGGCAGAGGAGCAGTACTTC.